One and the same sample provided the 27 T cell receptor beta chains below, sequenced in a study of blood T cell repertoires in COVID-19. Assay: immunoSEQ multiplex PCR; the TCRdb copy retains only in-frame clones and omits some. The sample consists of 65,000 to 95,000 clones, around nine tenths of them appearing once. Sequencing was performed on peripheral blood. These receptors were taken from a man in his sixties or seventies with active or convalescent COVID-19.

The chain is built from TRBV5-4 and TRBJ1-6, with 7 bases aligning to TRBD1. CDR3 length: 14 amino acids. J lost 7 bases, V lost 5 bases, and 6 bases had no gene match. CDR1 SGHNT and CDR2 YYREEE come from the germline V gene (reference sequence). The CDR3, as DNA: TGTGCCAGCAGTAGGGGACAGACAAATTCACCCCTCCACTTT. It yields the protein CASSRGQTNSPLHF. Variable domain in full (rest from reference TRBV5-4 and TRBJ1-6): ETGVTQSPTHLIKTRGQQVTLRCSSQSGHNTVSWYQQALGQGPQFIFQYYREEENGRGNFPPRFSGLQFPNYSSELNVNALELDDSALYLCASSRGQTNSPLHFGNGTRLTVT.

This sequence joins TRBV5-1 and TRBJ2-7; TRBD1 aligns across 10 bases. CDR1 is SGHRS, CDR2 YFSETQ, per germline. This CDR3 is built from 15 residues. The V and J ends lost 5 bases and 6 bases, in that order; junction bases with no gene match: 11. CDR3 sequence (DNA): TGCGCCAGCAGTTCGACCGGGACAGGGGCATTCGAGCAGTACTTC. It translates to CASSSTGTGAFEQYF.

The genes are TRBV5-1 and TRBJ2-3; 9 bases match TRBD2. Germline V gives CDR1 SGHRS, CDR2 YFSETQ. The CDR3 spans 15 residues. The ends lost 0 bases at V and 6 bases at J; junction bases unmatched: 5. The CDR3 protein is CASSLVIAGDDTQYF. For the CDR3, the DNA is TGCGCCAGCAGCTTGGTAATAGCGGGAGATGATACGCAGTATTTT.

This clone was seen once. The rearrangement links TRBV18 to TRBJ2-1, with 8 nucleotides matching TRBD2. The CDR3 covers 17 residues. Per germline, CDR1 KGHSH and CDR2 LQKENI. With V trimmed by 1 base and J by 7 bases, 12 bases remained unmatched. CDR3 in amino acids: CASSPRVASGSTNEQFF. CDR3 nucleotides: TGTGCCAGCTCACCACGGGTAGCGAGCGGGAGTACGAATGAGCAGTTCTTC.

The CDR3 bases are TGTGCCAGCAGCTTAGGGGGGCAATATCCCTCAACTCTGAACACCGGGGAGCTGTTTTTT. Amino acids: CASSLGGQYPSTLNTGELFF. The J gene is TRBJ2-2, the V gene TRBV11-3; D is possibly TRBD1 (6 bases). Trimming stripped 1 base from V and 1 base from J, with 22 bases between. CDR1 is SGHNT and CDR2 is YENEEA in the germline V gene. The CDR3 consists of 20 residues.

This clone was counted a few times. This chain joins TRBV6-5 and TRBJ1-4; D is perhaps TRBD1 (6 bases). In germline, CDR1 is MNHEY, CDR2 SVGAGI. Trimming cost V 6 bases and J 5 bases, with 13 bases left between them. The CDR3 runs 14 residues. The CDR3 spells CASSKGQLNEKLFF. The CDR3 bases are TGTGCCAGCAGCAAAGGACAGTTGAATGAAAAACTGTTTTTT.

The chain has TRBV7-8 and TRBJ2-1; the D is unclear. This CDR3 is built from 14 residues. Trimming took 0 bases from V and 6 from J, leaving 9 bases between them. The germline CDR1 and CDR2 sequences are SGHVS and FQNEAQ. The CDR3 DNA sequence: TGTGCCAGCAGCTTAGCCGGAGTCGTCAATGAGCAGTTCTTC. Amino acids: CASSLAGVVNEQFF.

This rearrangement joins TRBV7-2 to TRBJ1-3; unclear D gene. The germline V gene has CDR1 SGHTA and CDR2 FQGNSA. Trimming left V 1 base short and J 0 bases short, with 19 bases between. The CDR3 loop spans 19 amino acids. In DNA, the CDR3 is TGTGCCAGCAGCTTAGTGGGGAGAGGAGTATTTGGCTCTGGAAACACCATATATTTT. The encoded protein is CASSLVGRGVFGSGNTIYF.

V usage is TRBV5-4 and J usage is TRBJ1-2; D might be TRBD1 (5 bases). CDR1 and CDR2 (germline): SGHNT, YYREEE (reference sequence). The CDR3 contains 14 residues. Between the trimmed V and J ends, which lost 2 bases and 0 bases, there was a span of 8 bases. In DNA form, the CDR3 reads TGTGCCAGCAGCTTAACAGGAACTAACTATGGCTACACCTTC. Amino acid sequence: CASSLTGTNYGYTF.

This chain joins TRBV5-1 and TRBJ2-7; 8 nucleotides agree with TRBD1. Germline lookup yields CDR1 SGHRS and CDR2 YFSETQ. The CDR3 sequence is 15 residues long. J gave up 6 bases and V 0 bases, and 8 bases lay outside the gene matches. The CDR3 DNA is TGCGCCAGCAGCTTGGATGGACAGGGCATCCGCGAGCAGTACTTC. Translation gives CASSLDGQGIREQYF.

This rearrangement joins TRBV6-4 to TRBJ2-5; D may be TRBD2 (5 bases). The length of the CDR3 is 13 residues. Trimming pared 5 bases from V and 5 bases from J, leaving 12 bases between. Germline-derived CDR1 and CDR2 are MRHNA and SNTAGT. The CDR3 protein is CASSRERDETQYF. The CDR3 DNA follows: TGTGCCAGCAGTCGGGAAAGGGATGAGACCCAGTACTTC.

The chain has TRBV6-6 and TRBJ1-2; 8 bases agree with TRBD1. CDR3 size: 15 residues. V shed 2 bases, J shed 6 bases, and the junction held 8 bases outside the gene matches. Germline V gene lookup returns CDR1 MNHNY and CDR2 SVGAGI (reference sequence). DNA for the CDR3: TGTGCCAGCAGTTACGCCAACAGGGGGAAAGATGGCTACACCTTC. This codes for CASSYANRGKDGYTF.

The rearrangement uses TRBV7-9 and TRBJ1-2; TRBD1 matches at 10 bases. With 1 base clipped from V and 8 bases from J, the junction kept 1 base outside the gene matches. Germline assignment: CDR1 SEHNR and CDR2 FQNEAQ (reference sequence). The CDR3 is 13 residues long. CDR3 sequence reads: CASSLEGQGGYTF. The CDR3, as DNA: TGTGCCAGCAGCTTAGAGGGACAGGGGGGCTACACCTTC.

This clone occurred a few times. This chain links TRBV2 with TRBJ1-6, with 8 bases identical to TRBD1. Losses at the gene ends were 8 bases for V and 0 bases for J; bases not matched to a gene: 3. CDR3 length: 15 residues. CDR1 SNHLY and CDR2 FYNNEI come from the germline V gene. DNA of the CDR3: TGTGCCAGCCGGGACAGGAGCTCCTATAATTCACCCCTCCACTTT. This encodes CASRDRSSYNSPLHF.

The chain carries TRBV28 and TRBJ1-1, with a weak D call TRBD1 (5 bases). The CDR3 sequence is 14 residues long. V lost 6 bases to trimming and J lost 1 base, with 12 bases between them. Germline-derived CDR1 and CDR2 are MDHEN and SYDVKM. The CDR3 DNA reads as TGTGCCAGCAGACCCCCCGGGGGGAACACTGAAGCTTTCTTT. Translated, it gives CASRPPGGNTEAFF.

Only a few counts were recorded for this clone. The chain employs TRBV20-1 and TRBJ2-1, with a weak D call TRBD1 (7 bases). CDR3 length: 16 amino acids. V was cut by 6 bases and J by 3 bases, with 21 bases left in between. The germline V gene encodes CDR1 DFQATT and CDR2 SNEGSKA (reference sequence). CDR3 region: CSASRPQGGGYNEQFF. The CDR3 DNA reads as TGCAGTGCCAGTAGACCGCAGGGGGGAGGCTACAATGAGCAGTTCTTC.

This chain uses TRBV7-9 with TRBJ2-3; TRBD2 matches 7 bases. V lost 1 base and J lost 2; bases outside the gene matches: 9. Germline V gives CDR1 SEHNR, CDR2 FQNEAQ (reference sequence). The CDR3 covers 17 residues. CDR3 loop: CASSLGGLAEPTDTQYF. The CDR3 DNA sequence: TGTGCCAGCAGCTTAGGAGGGCTAGCGGAACCCACAGATACGCAGTATTTT.

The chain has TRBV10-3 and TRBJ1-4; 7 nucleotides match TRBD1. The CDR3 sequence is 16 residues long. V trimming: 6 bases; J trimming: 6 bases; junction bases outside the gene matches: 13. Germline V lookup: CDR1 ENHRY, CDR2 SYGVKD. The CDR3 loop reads CAIRGTGAGGDEKLFF. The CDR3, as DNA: TGTGCCATCAGAGGAACAGGGGCAGGGGGTGATGAAAAACTGTTTTTT.

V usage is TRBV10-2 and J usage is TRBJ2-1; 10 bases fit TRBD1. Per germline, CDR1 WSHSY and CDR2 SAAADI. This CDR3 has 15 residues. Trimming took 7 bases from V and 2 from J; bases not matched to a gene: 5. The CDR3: CASTDRGRAYNEQFF. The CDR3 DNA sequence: TGCGCCAGCACCGACAGGGGGCGCGCCTACAATGAGCAGTTCTTC.

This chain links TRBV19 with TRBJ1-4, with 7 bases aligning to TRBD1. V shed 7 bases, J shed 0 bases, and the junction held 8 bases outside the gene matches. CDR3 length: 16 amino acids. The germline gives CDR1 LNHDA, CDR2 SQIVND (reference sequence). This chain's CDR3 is CASKRGGLATNEKLFF. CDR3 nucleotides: TGTGCCAGTAAGAGAGGGGGCCTTGCAACTAATGAAAAACTGTTTTTT.

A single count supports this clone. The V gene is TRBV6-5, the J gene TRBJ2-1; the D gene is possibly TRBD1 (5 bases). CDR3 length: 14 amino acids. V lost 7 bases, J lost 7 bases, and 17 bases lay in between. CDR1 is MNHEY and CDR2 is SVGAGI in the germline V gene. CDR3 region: CASISQGWANEQFF. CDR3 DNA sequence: TGTGCCAGCATAAGCCAGGGATGGGCAAATGAGCAGTTCTTC.

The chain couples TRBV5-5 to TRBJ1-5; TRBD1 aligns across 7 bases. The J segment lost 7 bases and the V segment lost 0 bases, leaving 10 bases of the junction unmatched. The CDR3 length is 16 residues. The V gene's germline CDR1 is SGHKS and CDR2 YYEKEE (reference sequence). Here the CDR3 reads CASSLGDRVVNQPQHF. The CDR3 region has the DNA TGTGCCAGCAGCTTGGGGGACAGAGTGGTAAACCAGCCCCAGCATTTT.

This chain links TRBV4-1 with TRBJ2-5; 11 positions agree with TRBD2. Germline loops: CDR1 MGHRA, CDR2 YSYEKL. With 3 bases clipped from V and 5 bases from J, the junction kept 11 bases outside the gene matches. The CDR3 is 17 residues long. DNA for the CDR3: TGCGCCAGCAGCCACAAACTAGCGGGAGATGCCCTGGAGACCCAGTACTTC. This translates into CASSHKLAGDALETQYF.

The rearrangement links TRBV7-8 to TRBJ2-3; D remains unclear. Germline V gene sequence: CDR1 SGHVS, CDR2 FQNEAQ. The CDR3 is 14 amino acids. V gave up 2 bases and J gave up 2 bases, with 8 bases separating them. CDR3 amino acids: CASSLTSNTDTQYF. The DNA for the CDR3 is TGTGCCAGCAGCTTAACGAGTAACACAGATACGCAGTATTTT.

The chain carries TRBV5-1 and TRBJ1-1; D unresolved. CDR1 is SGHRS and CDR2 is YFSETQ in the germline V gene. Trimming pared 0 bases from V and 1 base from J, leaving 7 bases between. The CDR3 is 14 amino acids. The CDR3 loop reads CASSLEAGNTEAFF. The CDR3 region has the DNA TGCGCCAGCAGCTTGGAGGCAGGGAACACTGAAGCTTTCTTT. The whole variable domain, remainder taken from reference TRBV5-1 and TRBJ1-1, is KAGVTQTPRYLIKTRGQQVTLSCSPISGHRSVSWYQQTPGQGLQFLFEYFSETQRNKGNFPGRFSGRQFSNSRSEMNVSTLELGDSALYLCASSLEAGNTEAFFGQGTRLTVV.

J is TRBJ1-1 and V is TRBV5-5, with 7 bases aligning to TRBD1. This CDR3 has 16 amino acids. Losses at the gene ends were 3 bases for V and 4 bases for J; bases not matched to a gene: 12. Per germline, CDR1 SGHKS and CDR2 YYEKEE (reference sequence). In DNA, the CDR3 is TGTGCCAGCAGCTGGGCCGCTGGAGGGGGCATCACTGAAGCTTTCTTT. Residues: CASSWAAGGGITEAFF.

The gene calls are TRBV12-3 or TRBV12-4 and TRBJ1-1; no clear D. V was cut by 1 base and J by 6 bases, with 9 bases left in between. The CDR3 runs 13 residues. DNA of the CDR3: TGTGCCAGCAGTTTAGTTGGCCATCCTGAAGCTTTCTTT. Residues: CASSLVGHPEAFF.